This TCR beta chain is from a study of blood T cells in healthy people across ages. Trimming left V 8 bases short and J 6 bases short, with 10 bases between. Germline V gene lookup returns CDR1 LNHNV and CDR2 YYDKDF (reference sequence). The CDR3 runs 12 residues. Using a J-beta primer mix together with a sample-barcoded 5' primer, a second PCR was run for roughly 6 to 12 cycles. In TCRdb, the 5' RACE reads were re-called with MiXCR into one record per CDR3 protein. The sample carries about 1.5 million distinct CDR3 sequences, less than 45% recorded once. The sequenced sample was blood. V usage is TRBV15 and J usage is TRBJ2-2; the D gene could be TRBD1 or TRBD2 (6 bases each). The TCR was taken from a woman between 18 and 29 years old in good health. This CDR3 is CATEGGSGELFF. The CDR3 coding sequence is TGTGCCACCGAGGGGGGTTCCGGGGAGCTGTTTTTT.